This TCR beta chain is from a study of shared clonotypes between healthy human individuals. Study-level findings and limits: Investigators collected only blood, and repertoires in tissues likely differ. Naive subsets tended to show greater estimated richness than memory subsets.

V dropped 4 bases and J dropped 0; count of bases not matched to a gene: 8. CDR1 and CDR2 from the germline V gene are SGHTA and FQGNSA. The CDR3 sequence is 18 residues long. Researchers divided each subset's genomic DNA evenly across several immunoSEQ plates. Profiled with immunoSEQ multiplex PCR; TCRdb holds only in-frame clones, not every one. The sample lists 2,500,000 or so clones, roughly 93% occurring once. Remarks on this clone: Its specificity is unknown.

The sequenced sample was naive CD4+ T cells from PBMCs. Noted subset: CD45RA+ positively selected. This TCR was sampled from a young man in good health. Some clones in this sample may be carry-over from other donors' samples. The chain links TRBV7-2 to TRBJ2-1, with TRBD2 matching over 11 bases. The CDR3 sequence is CASSSALAGVISYNEQFF. DNA of the CDR3: TGTGCCAGCAGCTCAGCACTAGCGGGAGTTATCTCCTACAATGAGCAGTTCTTC.